Here is one T cell receptor beta chain with its context. CDR1 LNHDA and CDR2 SQIVND come from the germline V gene (reference sequence). Trimming took 7 bases from V and 3 from J, leaving 14 bases between them. This CDR3 contains 14 residues. The data originate from a study of blood T cell repertoires in COVID-19. In the study overall: COVID-19 samples from acute and convalescent phases originated in the United States, Italy and Spain. PBMCs, B-cell-depleted T cells, or T cells were the source of the cDNA or gDNA that made up the material.

During active infection, Seattle patients enrolled and were then monitored through disease. Authors' methods: Reference gene primer amplification gave nucleated cell count estimates. Sequenced by immunoSEQ multiplex PCR; TCRdb stores in-frame clones only, minus some. The V and J calls and clone size come from that table; D and trimming were worked out from the DNA. The sample holds 150,000 to 200,000 clones, around 85% seen once. The source material was peripheral blood. The chain joins TRBV19 to TRBJ2-3, with D perhaps matching TRBD1 (5 bases). This clonotype originated in a woman aged 60-75 years with COVID-19, enrolled during active disease. The CDR3 here is CASTPTGNTDTQYF. Here the CDR3 DNA reads TGTGCCAGTACCCCTACAGGAAATACAGATACGCAGTATTTT.